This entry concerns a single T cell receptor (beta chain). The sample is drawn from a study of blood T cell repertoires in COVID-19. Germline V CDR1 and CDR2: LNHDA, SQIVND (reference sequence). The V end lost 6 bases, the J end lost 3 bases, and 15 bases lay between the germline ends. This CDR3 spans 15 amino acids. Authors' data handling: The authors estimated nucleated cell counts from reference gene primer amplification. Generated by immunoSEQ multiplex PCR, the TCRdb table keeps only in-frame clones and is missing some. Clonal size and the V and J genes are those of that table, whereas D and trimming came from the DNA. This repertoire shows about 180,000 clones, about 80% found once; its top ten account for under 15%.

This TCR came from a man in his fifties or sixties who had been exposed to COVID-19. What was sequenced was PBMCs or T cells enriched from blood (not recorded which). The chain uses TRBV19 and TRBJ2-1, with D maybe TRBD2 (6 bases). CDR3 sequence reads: CASSPRGSGYNEQFF. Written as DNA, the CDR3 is TGTGCCAGTAGCCCCCGTGGTAGCGGCTACAATGAGCAGTTCTTC.